Listed below are T cell receptor beta chains from one sample, sequenced in a study of control samples from healthy donors and cancer patients. Measured with immunoSEQ multiplex PCR; TCRdb has only the in-frame clones, and not every one. The repertoire includes tens of thousands of clones, about 85% of them detected once, and 3.5% to 5% sits in the top ten. Sequenced input: formalin-fixed, paraffin-embedded tissue. These receptors were collected from a female donor with melanoma. The CDR3 runs from the conserved cysteine through the conserved F or W. Fields, in order: J gene, D gene, V gene, CDR3 DNA, CDR3 protein. D genes are given only for firm matches.

TRBJ2-1 TRBD2 TRBV4-1 TGCGCCAGCAGCCAAGATTCCGGGAGGGGGTACTACAATGAGCAGTTCTTC CASSQDSGRGYYNEQFF
TRBJ1-1 NA TRBV10-3 TGTGCCATCGGGTTTTTGGACACTGAAGCTTTCTTT CAIGFLDTEAFF
TRBJ2-3 NA TRBV6-2/TRBV6-3 TGTGCCAGCAGTTATCCCGGACTCACAGATACGCAGTATTTT CASSYPGLTDTQYF
TRBJ2-3 TRBD1 TRBV5-1 TGCGCCAGCAGCTTGGAACAGGGGGCAGATACGCAGTATTTT CASSLEQGADTQYF
TRBJ1-1 NA TRBV6-5 TGTGCCAGCAGGGGGCGATATGGCACTGAAGCTTTCTTT CASRGRYGTEAFF
TRBJ2-7 TRBD2 TRBV29-1 TGCAGCGTTTCCCCGCCTGGACTAGCGGGAGGGGCCTACGAGCAGTACTTC CSVSPPGLAGGAYEQYF
TRBJ2-7 NA TRBV5-1 TGCGCCAGCAGCTTGGCTTTTATTTCCGGGGGCGGTGGTGCCGGGACTATCTACGAGCAGTACTTC CASSLAFISGGGGAGTIYEQYF
TRBJ2-7 NA TRBV6-5 TGTGCCAGCAGTTACTCGAGGGGGTACGAGCAGTACTTC CASSYSRGYEQYF
TRBJ1-1 NA TRBV4-2 TGTGCCAGCAGCCCTAGGGGGGCAATTGGTACTGAAGCTTTCTTT CASSPRGAIGTEAFF
TRBJ2-7 TRBD2 TRBV11-2 TGTGCCAGCAGCTGGGGGACTAGCGGGATGGAGGAGCAGTACTTC CASSWGTSGMEEQYF
TRBJ2-7 NA TRBV6-5 TGTGCCAGCAGTTACAACAGGGTCGAGCAGTACTTC CASSYNRVEQYF
TRBJ2-2 NA TRBV30 TGTGCCTGGAGATACAGCGCGAACACCGGGGAGCTGTTTTTT CAWRYSANTGELFF
TRBJ1-2 NA TRBV11-2 TGTGCCAGCAGCTTAGATCCTGGGGGGCGACGACTTAACTATGGCTACACCTTC CASSLDPGGRRLNYGYTF
TRBJ1-6 TRBD1 TRBV3-1/TRBV3-2 TGTGCCAGCAGCCAACCACAGGGGAAGGATTCACCCCTCCACTTT CASSQPQGKDSPLHF